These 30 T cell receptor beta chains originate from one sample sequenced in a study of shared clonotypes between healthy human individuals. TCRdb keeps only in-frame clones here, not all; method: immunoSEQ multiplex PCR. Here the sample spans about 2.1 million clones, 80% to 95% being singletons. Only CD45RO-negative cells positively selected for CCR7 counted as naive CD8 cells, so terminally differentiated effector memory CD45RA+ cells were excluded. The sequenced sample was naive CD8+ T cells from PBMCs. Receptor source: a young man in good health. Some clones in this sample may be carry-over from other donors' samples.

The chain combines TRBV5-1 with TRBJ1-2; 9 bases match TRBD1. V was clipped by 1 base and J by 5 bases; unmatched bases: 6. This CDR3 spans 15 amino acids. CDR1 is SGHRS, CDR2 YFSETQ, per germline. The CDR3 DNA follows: TGCGCCAGCAGCTTGATGGGACAGGGCCATTATGGCTACACCTTC. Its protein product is CASSLMGQGHYGYTF.

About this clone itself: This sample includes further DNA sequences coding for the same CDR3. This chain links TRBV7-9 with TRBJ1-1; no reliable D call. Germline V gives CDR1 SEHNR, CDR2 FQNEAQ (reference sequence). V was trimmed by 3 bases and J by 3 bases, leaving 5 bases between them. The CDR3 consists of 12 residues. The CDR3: CASSFPYTEAFF. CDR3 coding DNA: TGTGCCAGCAGCTTCCCGTACACTGAAGCTTTCTTT.

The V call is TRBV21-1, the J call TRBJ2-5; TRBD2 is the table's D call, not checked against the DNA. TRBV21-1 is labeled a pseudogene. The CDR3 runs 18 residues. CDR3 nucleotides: TGTGCCAGCAGCACACCGAAACGTGGTAGCGGGCCGGAAGAGACCCAGTACTTC. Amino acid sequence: CASSTPKRGSGPEETQYF.

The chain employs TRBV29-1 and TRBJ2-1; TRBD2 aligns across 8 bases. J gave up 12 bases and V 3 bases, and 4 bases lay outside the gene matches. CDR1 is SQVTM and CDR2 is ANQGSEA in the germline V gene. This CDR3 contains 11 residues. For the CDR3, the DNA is TGCAGCGTTGATTCGGGAGGGGGGCAGTTCTTC. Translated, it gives CSVDSGGGQFF.

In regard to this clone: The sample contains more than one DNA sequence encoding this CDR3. The CDR3 loop reads CASSLGGDGYTF. The DNA of the CDR3 is TGCGCCAGCTCCCTTGGGGGGGATGGCTACACCTTC. This chain links TRBV5-1 with TRBJ1-2, with D possibly TRBD1 on 5 matching bases. The CDR3 has 12 amino acids. Trimming took 7 bases from V and 6 from J, leaving 13 bases between them. The germline gives CDR1 SGHRS, CDR2 YFSETQ.

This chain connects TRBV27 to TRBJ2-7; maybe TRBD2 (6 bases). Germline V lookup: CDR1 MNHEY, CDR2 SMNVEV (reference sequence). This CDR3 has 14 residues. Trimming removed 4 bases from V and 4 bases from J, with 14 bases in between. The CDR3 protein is CASSSGTRSYEQYF. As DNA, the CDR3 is TGTGCCAGCAGTTCCGGGACTCGCTCATACGAGCAGTACTTC.

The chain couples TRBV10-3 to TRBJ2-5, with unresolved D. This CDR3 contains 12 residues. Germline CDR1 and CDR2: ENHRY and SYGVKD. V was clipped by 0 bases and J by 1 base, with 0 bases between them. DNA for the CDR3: TGTGCCATCAGTGAGTCCCAAGAGACCCAGTACTTC. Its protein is CAISESQETQYF.

The CDR3 loop is CASSSTGARYNEQFF. CDR3 DNA sequence: TGTGCCAGCAGCTCCACAGGAGCGAGGTACAATGAGCAGTTCTTC. The chain combines TRBV13 with TRBJ2-1, with D possibly TRBD1 on 5 matching bases. V lost 4 bases to trimming and J lost 4 bases, with 14 bases between them. Germline CDR1 PRHDT, CDR2 FYEKMQ (reference sequence). This CDR3 spans 15 amino acids.

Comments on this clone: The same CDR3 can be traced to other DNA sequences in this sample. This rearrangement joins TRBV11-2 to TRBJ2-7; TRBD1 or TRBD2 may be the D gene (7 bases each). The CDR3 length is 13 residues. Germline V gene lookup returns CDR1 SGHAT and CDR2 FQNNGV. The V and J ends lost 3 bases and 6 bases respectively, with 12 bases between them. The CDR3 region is CASSLGRGGEQYF. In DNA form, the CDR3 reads TGTGCCAGCAGCTTGGGCAGGGGGGGCGAGCAGTACTTC.

Here the CDR3 DNA reads TGTGCCAGCAGTTCGACGGGACAGTCCTACGAGCAGTACTTC. It is translated as CASSSTGQSYEQYF. The chain joins TRBV6-5 to TRBJ2-7; 7 nucleotides agree with TRBD1. Germline V lookup: CDR1 MNHEY, CDR2 SVGAGI. After removal of 4 bases from V and 1 base from J, the junction contained 4 bases not matched to a gene. The CDR3 runs 14 residues.

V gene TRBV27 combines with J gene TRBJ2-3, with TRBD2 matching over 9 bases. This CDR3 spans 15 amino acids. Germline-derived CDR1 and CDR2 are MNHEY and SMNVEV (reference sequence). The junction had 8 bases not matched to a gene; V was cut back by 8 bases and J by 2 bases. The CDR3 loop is CASHLAGGLTDTQYF. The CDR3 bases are TGTGCCAGCCACTTGGCGGGAGGGCTCACAGATACGCAGTATTTT.

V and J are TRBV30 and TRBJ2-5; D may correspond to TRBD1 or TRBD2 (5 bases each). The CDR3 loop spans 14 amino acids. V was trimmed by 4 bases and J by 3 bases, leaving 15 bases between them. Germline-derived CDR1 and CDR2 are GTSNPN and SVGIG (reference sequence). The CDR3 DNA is TGTGCCTGGATGCCGGGGACGATCGAAGAGACCCAGTACTTC. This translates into CAWMPGTIEETQYF.

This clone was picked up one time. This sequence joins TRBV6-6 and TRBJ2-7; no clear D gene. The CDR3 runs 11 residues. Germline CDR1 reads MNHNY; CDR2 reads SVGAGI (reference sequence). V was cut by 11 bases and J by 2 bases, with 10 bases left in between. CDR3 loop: CALELTYEQYF. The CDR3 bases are TGTGCCCTGGAACTCACCTACGAGCAGTACTTC.

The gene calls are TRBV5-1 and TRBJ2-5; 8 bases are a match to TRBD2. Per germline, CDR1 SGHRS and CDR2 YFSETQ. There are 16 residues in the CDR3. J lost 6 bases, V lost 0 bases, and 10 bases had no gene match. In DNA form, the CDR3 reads TGCGCCAGCAGCTTGGCTTGGGGACTAGAGATGAAGACCCAGTACTTC. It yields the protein CASSLAWGLEMKTQYF.

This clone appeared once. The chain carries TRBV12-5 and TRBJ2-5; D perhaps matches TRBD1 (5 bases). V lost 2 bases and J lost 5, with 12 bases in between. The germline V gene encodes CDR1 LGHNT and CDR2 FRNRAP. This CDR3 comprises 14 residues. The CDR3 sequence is CASGLFGAAETQYF. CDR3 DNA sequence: TGTGCTAGTGGTTTGTTTGGGGCAGCGGAGACCCAGTACTTC.

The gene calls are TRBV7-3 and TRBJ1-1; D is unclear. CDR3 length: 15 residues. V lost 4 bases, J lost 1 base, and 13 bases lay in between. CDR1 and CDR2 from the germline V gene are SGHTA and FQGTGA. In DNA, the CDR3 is TGTGCCAGCAGCTCTACCGGCGGGAAGAACACTGAAGCTTTCTTT. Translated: CASSSTGGKNTEAFF.

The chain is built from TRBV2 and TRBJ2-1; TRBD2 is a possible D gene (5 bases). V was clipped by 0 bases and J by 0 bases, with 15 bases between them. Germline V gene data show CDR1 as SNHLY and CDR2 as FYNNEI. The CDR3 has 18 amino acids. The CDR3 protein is CASSEALIPGSSYNEQFF. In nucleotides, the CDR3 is TGTGCCAGCAGTGAAGCGCTCATCCCGGGGTCCTCCTACAATGAGCAGTTCTTC. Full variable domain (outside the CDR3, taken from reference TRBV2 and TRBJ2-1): EPEVTQTPSHQVTQMGQEVILRCVPISNHLYFYWYRQILGQKVEFLVSFYNNEISEKSEIFDDQFSVERPDGSNFTLKIRSTKLEDSAMYFCASSEALIPGSSYNEQFFGPGTRLTVL.

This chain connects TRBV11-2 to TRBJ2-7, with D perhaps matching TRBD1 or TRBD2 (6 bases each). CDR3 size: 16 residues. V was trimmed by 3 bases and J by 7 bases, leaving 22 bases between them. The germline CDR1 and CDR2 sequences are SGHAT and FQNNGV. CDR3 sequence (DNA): TGTGCCAGCAGCTTTGAAACCGTTCCGGGGGCTTCGGAGCAGTACTTC. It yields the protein CASSFETVPGASEQYF.

The chain's CDR3 is CASSLSRGQETQYF. The CDR3 nucleotides read TGTGCCAGCAGTTTAAGTCGAGGGCAAGAGACCCAGTACTTC. V gene TRBV27 combines with J gene TRBJ2-5, with D possibly TRBD2 on 5 matching bases. Germline loops: CDR1 MNHEY, CDR2 SMNVEV (reference sequence). With 2 bases removed from V and 2 bases from J, the gap between germline ends came to 9 bases. The CDR3 runs to 14 residues.

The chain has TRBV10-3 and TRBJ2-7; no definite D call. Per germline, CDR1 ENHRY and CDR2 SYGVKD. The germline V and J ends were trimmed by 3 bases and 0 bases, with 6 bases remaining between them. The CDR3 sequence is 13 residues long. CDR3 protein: CAISDLDSYEQYF. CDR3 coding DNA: TGTGCCATCAGTGATTTGGACTCCTACGAGCAGTACTTC.

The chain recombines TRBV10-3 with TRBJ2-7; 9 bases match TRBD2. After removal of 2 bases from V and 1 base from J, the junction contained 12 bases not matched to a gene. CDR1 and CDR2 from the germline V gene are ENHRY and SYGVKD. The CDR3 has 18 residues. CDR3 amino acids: CAISEPRGSGSVSYEQYF. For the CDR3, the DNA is TGTGCCATCAGTGAGCCCCGTGGTAGCGGGAGTGTATCCTACGAGCAGTACTTC.

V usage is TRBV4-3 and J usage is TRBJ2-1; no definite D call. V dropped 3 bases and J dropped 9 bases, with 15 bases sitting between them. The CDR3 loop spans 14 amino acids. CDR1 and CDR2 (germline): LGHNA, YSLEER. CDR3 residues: CASSQSSRVGEQFF. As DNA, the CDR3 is TGCGCCAGCAGCCAGTCGTCGAGAGTAGGTGAGCAGTTCTTC.

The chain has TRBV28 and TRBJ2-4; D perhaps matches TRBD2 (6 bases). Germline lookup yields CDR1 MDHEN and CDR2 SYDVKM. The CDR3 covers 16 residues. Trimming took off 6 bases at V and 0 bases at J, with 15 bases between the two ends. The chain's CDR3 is CASSKEGLLAKNIQYF. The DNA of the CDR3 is TGTGCCAGCAGCAAAGAGGGACTGCTAGCCAAAAACATTCAGTACTTC.

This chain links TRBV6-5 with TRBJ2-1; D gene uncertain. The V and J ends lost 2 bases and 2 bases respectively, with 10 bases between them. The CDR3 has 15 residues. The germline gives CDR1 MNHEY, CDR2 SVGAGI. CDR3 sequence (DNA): TGTGCCAGCAGTTACATGGCGGTAACCTACAATGAGCAGTTCTTC. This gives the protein CASSYMAVTYNEQFF.

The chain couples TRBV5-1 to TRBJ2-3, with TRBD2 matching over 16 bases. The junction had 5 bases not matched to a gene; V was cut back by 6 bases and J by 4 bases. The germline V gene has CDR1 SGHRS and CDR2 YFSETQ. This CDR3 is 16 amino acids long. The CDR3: CASKPGLAGGPDTQYF. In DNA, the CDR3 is TGCGCCAGCAAACCGGGACTAGCGGGAGGGCCAGATACGCAGTATTTT.

The CDR3 sequence: CASSPGSSLYEQYF. DNA for the CDR3: TGCGCCAGCAGCCCGGGTTCTAGCCTGTACGAGCAGTACTTC. The chain recombines TRBV4-1 with TRBJ2-7, with a weak D call TRBD2 (5 bases). The CDR3 spans 14 residues. V dropped 4 bases and J dropped 4 bases, with 14 bases sitting between them. Germline loops: CDR1 MGHRA, CDR2 YSYEKL.

CDR3 coding DNA: TGTGCCACTCTAGGGGGCAGTACCCACGAGCAGTACTTC. It translates to CATLGGSTHEQYF. This chain joins TRBV28 and TRBJ2-7; 7 bases are shared with TRBD1. Germline V gene data show CDR1 as MDHEN and CDR2 as SYDVKM. This CDR3 comprises 13 residues. J lost 5 bases, V lost 10 bases, and 11 bases had no gene match.

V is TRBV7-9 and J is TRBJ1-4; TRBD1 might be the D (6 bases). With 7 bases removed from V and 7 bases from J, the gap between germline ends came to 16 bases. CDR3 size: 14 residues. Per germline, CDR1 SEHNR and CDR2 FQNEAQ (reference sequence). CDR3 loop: CASTGGGKGEKLFF. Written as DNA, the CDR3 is TGTGCCAGCACCGGAGGGGGGAAGGGTGAAAAACTGTTTTTT.

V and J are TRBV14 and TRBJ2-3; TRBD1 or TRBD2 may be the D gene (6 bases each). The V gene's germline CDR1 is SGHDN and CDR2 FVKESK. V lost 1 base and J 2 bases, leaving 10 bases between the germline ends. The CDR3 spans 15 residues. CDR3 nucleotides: TGTGCCAGCAGCCAAGGAGGGGGGAACACAGATACGCAGTATTTT. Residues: CASSQGGGNTDTQYF.

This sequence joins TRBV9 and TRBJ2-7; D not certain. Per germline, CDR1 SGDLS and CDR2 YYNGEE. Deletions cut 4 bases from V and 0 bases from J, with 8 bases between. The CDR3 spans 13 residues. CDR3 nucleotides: TGTGCCAGCAGCTTAAGCCCCTCCTACGAGCAGTACTTC. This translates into CASSLSPSYEQYF.